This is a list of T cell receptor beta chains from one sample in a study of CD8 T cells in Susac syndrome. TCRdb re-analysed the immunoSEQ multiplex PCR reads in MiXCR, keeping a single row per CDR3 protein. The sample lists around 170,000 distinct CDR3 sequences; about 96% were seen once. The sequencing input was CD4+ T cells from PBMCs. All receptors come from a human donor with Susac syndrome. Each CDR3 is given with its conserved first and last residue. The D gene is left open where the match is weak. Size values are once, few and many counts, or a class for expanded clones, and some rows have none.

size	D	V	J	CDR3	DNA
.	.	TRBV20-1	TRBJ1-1	CSARRNTEAFF	TGCAGTGCTAGGAGGAACACTGAAGCTTTCTTT
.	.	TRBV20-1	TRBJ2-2	CSAPSHGGELFF	TGCAGTGCTCCTAGCCATGGCGGGGAGCTGTTTTTT
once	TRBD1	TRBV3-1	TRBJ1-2	CASSQEGGQGPYGYTF	TGTGCCAGCAGCCAAGAAGGGGGACAGGGTCCTTATGGCTACACCTTC
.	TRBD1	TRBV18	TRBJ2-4	CASSRGTAAAGNIQYF	TGTGCCAGCTCACGAGGGACAGCCGCCGCGGGAAACATTCAGTACTTC
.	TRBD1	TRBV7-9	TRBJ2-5	CASSFGQVVVQETQYF	TGTGCCAGCAGCTTCGGACAGGTCGTTGTCCAAGAGACCCAGTACTTC
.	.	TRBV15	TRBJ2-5	CATKGVGETQYF	TGTGCCACCAAGGGGGTCGGAGAGACCCAGTACTTC
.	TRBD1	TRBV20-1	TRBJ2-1	CSAHDRGHNEQFF	TGCAGTGCTCACGACAGGGGGCACAATGAGCAGTTCTTC
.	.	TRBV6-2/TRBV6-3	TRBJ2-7	CASSYGIDYYEQYF	TGTGCCAGCAGTTACGGGATAGACTACTACGAGCAGTACTTC
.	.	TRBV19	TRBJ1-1	CASRTQGNTEAFF	TGTGCCAGTAGGACACAGGGAAACACTGAAGCTTTCTTT
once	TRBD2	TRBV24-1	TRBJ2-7	CATSDGAGTSAEQYF	TGTGCCACCAGTGACGGGGCCGGGACTAGCGCCGAGCAGTACTTC
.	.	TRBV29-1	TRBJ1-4	CSGKGPSGEKLFF	TGCAGCGGAAAGGGGCCCTCTGGGGAAAAACTGTTTTTT
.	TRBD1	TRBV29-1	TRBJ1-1	CSVDLGQTNTEAFF	TGCAGCGTTGATTTGGGACAGACGAACACTGAAGCTTTCTTT
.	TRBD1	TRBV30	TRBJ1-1	CAWEQGGAEAFF	TGTGCCTGGGAACAGGGGGGAGCTGAAGCTTTCTTT
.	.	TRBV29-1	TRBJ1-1	CSGGDGYTEAFF	TGCAGCGGAGGGGATGGGTACACTGAAGCTTTCTTT
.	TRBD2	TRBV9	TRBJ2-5	CASSVVSSGSHETQYF	TGTGCCAGCAGCGTAGTATCTAGCGGGAGCCACGAGACCCAGTACTTC
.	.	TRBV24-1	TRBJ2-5	CATSLGETQYF	TGTGCCACCAGTCTCGGGGAGACCCAGTACTTC
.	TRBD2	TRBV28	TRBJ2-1	CASTSPASGYNEQFF	TGTGCCAGCACCTCCCCCGCTAGCGGATACAATGAGCAGTTCTTC
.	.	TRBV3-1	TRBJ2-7	CASSQGATRINEQYF	TGTGCCAGCAGCCAAGGGGCGACTAGGATCAACGAGCAGTACTTC
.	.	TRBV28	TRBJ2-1	CASSGGTYNEQFF	TGTGCCAGCAGTGGGGGGACTTACAATGAGCAGTTCTTC
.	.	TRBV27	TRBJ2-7	CASSLRASTYEQYF	TGTGCCAGCAGCCTCCGGGCTAGTACCTACGAGCAGTACTTC
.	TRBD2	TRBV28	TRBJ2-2	CASTAAGEGTGELFF	TGTGCCAGCACAGCAGCGGGAGAAGGTACCGGGGAGCTGTTTTTT
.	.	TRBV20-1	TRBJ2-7	CSARSGSHSYEQYF	TGCAGTGCTAGATCAGGGTCACACTCCTACGAGCAGTACTTC
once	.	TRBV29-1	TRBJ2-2	CSVEDPDRSTGELFF	TGCAGCGTTGAAGATCCGGACAGATCCACCGGGGAGCTGTTTTTT
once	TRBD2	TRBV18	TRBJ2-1	CASSPPGLARNNEQFF	TGTGCCAGCTCACCACCGGGACTAGCGCGTAACAATGAGCAGTTCTTC
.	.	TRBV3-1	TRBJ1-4	CASSGTANFNEKLFF	TGTGCCAGCAGCGGGACGGCGAACTTTAATGAAAAACTGTTTTTT
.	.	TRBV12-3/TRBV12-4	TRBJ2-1	CASSFRGRRQFF	TGTGCCAGCAGTTTCCGAGGTCGTCGGCAGTTCTTC
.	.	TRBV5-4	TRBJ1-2	CASSLDREVYGYTF	TGTGCCAGCAGCTTGGACAGAGAAGTCTATGGCTACACCTTC
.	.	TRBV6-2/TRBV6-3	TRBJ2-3	CASRDGQGPDTQYF	TGTGCCAGCAGAGACGGTCAGGGGCCAGATACGCAGTATTTT
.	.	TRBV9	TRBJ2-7	CASSVSLRDPSGEQYF	TGTGCCAGCAGCGTATCTCTCCGGGACCCATCTGGGGAGCAGTACTTC
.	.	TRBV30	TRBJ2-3	CAWSTQGDTQYF	TGTGCCTGGAGTACTCAGGGAGATACGCAGTATTTT
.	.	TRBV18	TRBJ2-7	CASSPRQGGEQYF	TGTGCCAGCTCACCACGGCAGGGTGGCGAGCAGTACTTC
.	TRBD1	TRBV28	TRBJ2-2	CASSSAALGTELGELFF	TGTGCCAGCAGTTCGGCAGCCCTCGGGACAGAACTCGGGGAGCTGTTTTTT
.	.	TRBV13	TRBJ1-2	CASSLGTPANYGYTF	TGTGCCAGCAGCTTAGGGACACCCGCTAACTATGGCTACACCTTC
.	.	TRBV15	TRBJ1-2	CATRYRYDYGYTF	TGTGCCACCCGATATCGATATGACTATGGCTACACCTTC
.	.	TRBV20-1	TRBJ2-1	CSAAAVEAPGDEQFF	TGCAGTGCCGCAGCAGTCGAAGCTCCTGGAGATGAGCAGTTCTTC
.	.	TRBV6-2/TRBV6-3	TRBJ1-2	CASTRAGDYGYTF	TGTGCCAGCACCCGAGCGGGGGACTATGGCTACACCTTC
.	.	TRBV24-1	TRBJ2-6	CATSDFGSGANVLTF	TGTGCCACCAGTGATTTCGGCTCTGGGGCCAACGTCCTGACTTTC
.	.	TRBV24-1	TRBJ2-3	CATSDPGPIGTDTQYF	TGTGCCACCAGTGATCCCGGGCCCATCGGCACAGATACGCAGTATTTT
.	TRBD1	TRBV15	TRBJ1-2	CATSRDRDRGLRGYTF	TGTGCCACCAGCAGAGATCGCGACAGGGGGCTTCGGGGCTACACCTTC
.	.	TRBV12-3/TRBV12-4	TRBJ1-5	CASSPGTHNQPQHF	TGTGCCAGCAGTCCGGGGACTCACAATCAGCCCCAGCATTTT
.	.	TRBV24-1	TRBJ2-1	CATSDLMLDNEQFF	TGTGCCACCAGTGATTTGATGCTGGACAATGAGCAGTTCTTC
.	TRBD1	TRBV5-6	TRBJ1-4	CASSSPGQGAREKLFF	TGTGCCAGCAGTTCTCCGGGACAGGGGGCTAGAGAAAAACTGTTTTTT
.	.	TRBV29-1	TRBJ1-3	CSVAQGANTIYF	TGCAGCGTTGCTCAGGGAGCAAACACCATATATTTT
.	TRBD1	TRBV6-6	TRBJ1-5	CASSPTGGNQPQHF	TGTGCCAGCAGTCCTACAGGGGGCAATCAGCCCCAGCATTTT
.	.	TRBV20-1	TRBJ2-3	CSAEKNTQYF	TGCAGTGCCGAGAAGAATACGCAGTATTTT
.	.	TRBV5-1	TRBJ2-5	CASSPGLHQEETQYF	TGCGCCAGCAGCCCAGGCCTTCACCAAGAAGAGACCCAGTACTTC
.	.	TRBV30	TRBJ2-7	CAWSSRYEQYF	TGTGCCTGGAGTTCCCGCTACGAGCAGTACTTC
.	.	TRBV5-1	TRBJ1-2	CASSSGTGGYTF	TGCGCCAGCAGCTCTGGGACGGGTGGCTACACCTTC
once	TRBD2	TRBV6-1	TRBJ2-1	CASSRTGGGAGGEQFF	TGTGCCAGCAGCCGGACCGGGGGGGGCGCTGGGGGTGAGCAGTTCTTC
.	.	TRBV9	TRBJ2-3	CASSPEPAKGDTQYF	TGTGCCAGCAGCCCCGAGCCCGCTAAGGGAGATACGCAGTATTTT
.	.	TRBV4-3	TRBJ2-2	CASSQEFDTGELFF	TGCGCCAGCAGCCAAGAGTTTGACACCGGGGAGCTGTTTTTT
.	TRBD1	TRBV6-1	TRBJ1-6	CASRPVTGSWNSPLHF	TGTGCCAGCAGGCCTGTGACAGGGAGTTGGAATTCACCCCTCCACTTT
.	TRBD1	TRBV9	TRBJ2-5	CASSGLGQGKETQYF	TGTGCCAGCAGCGGGTTAGGACAGGGAAAAGAGACCCAGTACTTC
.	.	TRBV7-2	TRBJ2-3	CASSLIGLSTDTQYF	TGTGCCAGCAGCTTAATCGGACTCTCCACGGATACGCAGTATTTT
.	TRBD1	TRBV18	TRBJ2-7	CASSPRDSYEQYF	TGTGCCAGCTCACCTCGGGACAGCTACGAGCAGTACTTC